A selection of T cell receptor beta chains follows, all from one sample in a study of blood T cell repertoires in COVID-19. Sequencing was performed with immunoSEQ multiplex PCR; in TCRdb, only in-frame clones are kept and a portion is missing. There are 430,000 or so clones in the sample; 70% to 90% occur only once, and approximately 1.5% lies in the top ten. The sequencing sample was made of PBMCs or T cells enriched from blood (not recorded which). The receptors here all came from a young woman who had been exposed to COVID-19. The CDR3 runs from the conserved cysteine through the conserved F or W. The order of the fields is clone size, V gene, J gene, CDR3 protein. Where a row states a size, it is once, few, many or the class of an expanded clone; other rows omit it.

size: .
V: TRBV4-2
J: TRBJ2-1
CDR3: CASSPRASGGYNEQFF

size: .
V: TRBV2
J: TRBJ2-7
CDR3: CASSVSLQGGQGAYEQYF

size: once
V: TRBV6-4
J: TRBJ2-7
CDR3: CASSDQASGSFEQYF

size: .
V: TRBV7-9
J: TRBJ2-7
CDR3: CASSLEGNYEQYF

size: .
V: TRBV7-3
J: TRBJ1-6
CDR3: CASSLTDSNSPLHF

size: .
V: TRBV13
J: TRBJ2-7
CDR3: CASSFRDRGYEQYF

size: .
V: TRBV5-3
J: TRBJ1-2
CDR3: CARSLARDSPNYGYTF

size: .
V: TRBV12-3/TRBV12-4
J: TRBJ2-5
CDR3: CASSPQGRATQYF

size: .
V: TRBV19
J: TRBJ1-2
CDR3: CASSISAYGYTF

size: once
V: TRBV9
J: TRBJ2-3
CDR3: CASSVQGGADTQYF

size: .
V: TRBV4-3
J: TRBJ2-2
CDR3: CASSQHLQGGELFF

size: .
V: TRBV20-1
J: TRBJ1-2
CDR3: CSASTQGRDYGYTF

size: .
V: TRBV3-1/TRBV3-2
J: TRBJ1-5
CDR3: CASSQFQGNQPQHF

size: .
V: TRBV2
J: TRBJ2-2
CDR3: CASSASQGANTGELFF

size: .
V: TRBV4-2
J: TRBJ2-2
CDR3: CATVMDRNTGELFF

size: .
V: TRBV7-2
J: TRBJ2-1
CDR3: CASSSTQRGVNEQFF

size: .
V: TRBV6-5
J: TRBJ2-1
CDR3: CASSYPGQGHNEQFF

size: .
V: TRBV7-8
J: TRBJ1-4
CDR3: CASSLYGGGEKLFF